One and the same sample provided the 24 T cell receptor beta chains below, sequenced in a study of blood T cell repertoires in COVID-19. Some clones are missing from TCRdb's copy, which holds only in-frame ones; the method was immunoSEQ multiplex PCR. Here the sample spans around 130,000 clones, roughly 80% being singletons. The material sequenced was peripheral blood. Receptor source: a woman in her sixties with acute or convalescent COVID-19.

The V and J genes are TRBV19 and TRBJ2-3, with D possibly TRBD2 on 7 matching bases. CDR3 length equals 12 residues. Per the germline V gene, CDR1 is LNHDA and CDR2 is SQIVND (reference sequence). Trimming stripped 10 bases from V and 6 bases from J, with 14 bases between. CDR3 nucleotides: TGTGCCACTAAGGGGGGGGTTGATACGCAGTATTTT. It codes for CATKGGVDTQYF.

The chain links TRBV14 to TRBJ1-2; a possible D gene is TRBD1 (5 bases). The CDR3 loop spans 14 amino acids. Looked up from germline, CDR1 is SGHDN and CDR2 is FVKESK. The V gene lost 4 bases and the J gene lost 5 bases, with 14 bases spanning the gap. The CDR3 is CASSRTTGGYGYTF. CDR3 nucleotide sequence: TGTGCCAGCAGCCGAACCACGGGGGGGTATGGCTACACCTTC.

The chain joins TRBV13 to TRBJ1-2, with TRBD1 matching 9 bases. Per germline, CDR1 PRHDT and CDR2 FYEKMQ (reference sequence). The CDR3 covers 14 residues. With 6 bases clipped from V and 7 bases from J, the junction kept 9 bases outside the gene matches. Here the CDR3 reads CASRPGTGTSGYTF. For the CDR3, the DNA is TGTGCCAGCAGACCCGGGACAGGGACTTCTGGCTACACCTTC.

V gene TRBV19 combines with J gene TRBJ1-2; tentatively, D is TRBD1 (6 bases). There are 13 residues in the CDR3. V lost 3 bases and J 6 bases, leaving 11 bases between the germline ends. The V gene's germline CDR1 is LNHDA and CDR2 SQIVND (reference sequence). The CDR3 reads CASSIGGANGYTF. As DNA, the CDR3 is TGTGCCAGTAGTATTGGGGGGGCTAATGGCTACACCTTC.

The chain employs TRBV29-1 and TRBJ1-1; a possible D gene is TRBD1 (5 bases). This CDR3 is built from 11 residues. Germline CDR1 is SQVTM and CDR2 is ANQGSEA. CDR3 sequence reads: CSIPGGAEAFF. The CDR3 DNA is TGCAGTATACCGGGGGGGGCTGAAGCTTTCTTT.

The chain joins TRBV14 to TRBJ2-5; 11 bases fit TRBD2. The CDR3 consists of 13 residues. J gave up 7 bases and V 10 bases, and 8 bases lay outside the gene matches. Germline V gene lookup returns CDR1 SGHDN and CDR2 FVKESK. CDR3 protein: CATSTSGAGTQYF. The CDR3 DNA is TGTGCCACTTCGACTAGCGGGGCAGGGACCCAGTACTTC.

V usage is TRBV10-2 and J usage is TRBJ2-2; D is unclear. This CDR3 region has 13 residues. Trimming took off 6 bases at V and 9 bases at J, with 14 bases between the two ends. Germline CDR1 WSHSY, CDR2 SAAADI. CDR3 loop: CASRVSTRRELFF. The CDR3 bases are TGCGCCAGCAGGGTGTCCACACGAAGGGAGCTGTTTTTT.

V gene TRBV19 combines with J gene TRBJ1-2, with 10 bases lining up with TRBD1. There are 14 residues in the CDR3. Germline V lookup: CDR1 LNHDA, CDR2 SQIVND (reference sequence). V lost 3 bases and J lost 6; bases outside the gene matches: 4. CDR3 loop: CASSMTGGADGYTF. The CDR3 DNA is TGTGCCAGTAGTATGACAGGGGGCGCGGATGGCTACACCTTC. The variable domain in full, with the rest retrieved from reference TRBV19 and TRBJ1-2, is DGGITQSPKYLFRKEGQNVTLSCEQNLNHDAMYWYRQDPGQGLRLIYYSQIVNDFQKGDIAEGYSVSREKKESFPLTVTSAQKNPTAFYLCASSMTGGADGYTFGSGTRLTVV.

V usage is TRBV5-1 and J usage is TRBJ2-2, with D tentatively TRBD1 (5 bases). The V gene's germline CDR1 is SGHRS and CDR2 YFSETQ. Trimming removed 4 bases at V and 1 base at J, with 8 bases between. The CDR3 sequence is 14 residues long. The CDR3 DNA is TGCGCCAGCAGCCTACAGGTGAACACCGGGGAGCTGTTTTTT. Amino acid sequence: CASSLQVNTGELFF.

The chain carries TRBV24-1 and TRBJ2-2; TRBD2 agrees at 7 bases. The V segment lost 9 bases and the J segment 7 bases; nucleotides outside the gene matches: 10. Per germline, CDR1 KGHDR and CDR2 SFDVKD. CDR3 length: 14 residues. CDR3 DNA sequence: TGTGCCACCTGCGGGGGAGGGGAGGACGGGGAGCTGTTTTTT. Encoded protein: CATCGGGEDGELFF.

In nucleotides, the CDR3 is TGCGCCAGCAGCCAAGACCCCAGGTATATCCTGGACACTGAAGCTTTCTTT. Protein product: CASSQDPRYILDTEAFF. The V call is TRBV4-1, the J call TRBJ1-1, with no clear D. The CDR3 has 17 amino acids. Trimming left V 0 bases short and J 3 bases short, with 17 bases between. CDR1 MGHRA and CDR2 YSYEKL come from the germline V gene.

The CDR3 nucleotides read TGTGCCAGCTCCCCGAATCAGCCCCAGCATTTT. This encodes CASSPNQPQHF. V usage is TRBV18 and J usage is TRBJ1-5; D unclear. Germline CDR1 KGHSH, CDR2 LQKENI. This CDR3 region has 11 residues. The V end lost 6 bases, the J end lost 4 bases, and 4 bases lay between the germline ends.

In DNA, the CDR3 is TGTGCCAGCAGTGAAAAGCGGGTCGGTGAGCAGTTCTTC. Translating it yields CASSEKRVGEQFF. The V call is TRBV6-4, the J call TRBJ2-1; possibly TRBD2 for D (6 bases). CDR3 size: 13 residues. Germline V lookup: CDR1 MRHNA, CDR2 SNTAGT. Trimming took 3 bases from V and 9 from J, leaving 12 bases between them.

The V and J genes are TRBV24-1 and TRBJ2-1, with D unresolved. The CDR3 is 12 residues long. The germline V gene has CDR1 KGHDR and CDR2 SFDVKD. Between the trimmed V and J ends, which lost 6 bases and 10 bases, there was a span of 12 bases. CDR3 residues: CATSRIAEEQFF. The CDR3 DNA sequence: TGTGCCACCAGTAGGATAGCAGAAGAGCAGTTCTTC.

The J gene is TRBJ1-1, the V gene TRBV6-5; the D gene is possibly TRBD1 (6 bases). The CDR3 runs to 14 residues. V was clipped by 11 bases and J by 4 bases, with 20 bases between them. CDR1 is MNHEY, CDR2 SVGAGI, per germline. This CDR3 is CAPYQTGPGTEAFF. CDR3 coding DNA: TGTGCCCCCTATCAGACAGGCCCTGGCACTGAAGCTTTCTTT.

This chain uses TRBV5-6 with TRBJ1-2; D is perhaps TRBD1 (5 bases). Deletions cut 4 bases from V and 8 bases from J, with 18 bases between. The CDR3 has 14 amino acids. Per germline, CDR1 SGHDT and CDR2 YYEEEE. In nucleotides, the CDR3 is TGTGCCAGCAGCCCTGAGACAGCGCACCCCGGCTACACCTTC. Protein product: CASSPETAHPGYTF.

The V gene is TRBV4-1, the J gene TRBJ1-2; D is ambiguous. CDR1 and CDR2 from the germline V gene are MGHRA and YSYEKL. CDR3 size: 15 residues. Trimming removed 4 bases at V and 0 bases at J, with 12 bases between. The CDR3 bases are TGCGCCAGCAGCCCAACCGAACTTTCTAACTATGGCTACACCTTC. It encodes CASSPTELSNYGYTF.

The chain has TRBV20-1 and TRBJ1-2; maybe TRBD1 (6 bases). Per the germline V gene, CDR1 is DFQATT and CDR2 is SNEGSKA (reference sequence). V lost 4 bases to trimming and J lost 6 bases, with 9 bases between them. The CDR3 has 11 residues. The CDR3 DNA sequence: TGCAGTGCTAATACAGGGAATGGCTACACCTTC. This encodes CSANTGNGYTF.

The gene calls are TRBV11-2 and TRBJ2-2; D may be TRBD1 (5 bases). Per germline, CDR1 SGHAT and CDR2 FQNNGV. V lost 5 bases, J lost 4 bases, and 17 bases lay in between. This CDR3 contains 16 residues. The CDR3 bases are TGTGCCAGCAGCCTAGGGTCGGGTAGGGGCACCGGGGAGCTGTTTTTT. Residues: CASSLGSGRGTGELFF. Full variable domain (outside the CDR3, taken from reference TRBV11-2 and TRBJ2-2): EAGVAQSPRYKIIEKRQSVAFWCNPISGHATLYWYQQILGQGPKLLIQFQNNGVVDDSQLPKDRFSAERLKGVDSTLKIQPAKLEDSAVYLCASSLGSGRGTGELFFGEGSRLTVL.

The gene calls are TRBV6-5 and TRBJ1-3, with no clear D. The CDR3 is made up of 13 amino acids. Trimming left V 6 bases short and J 2 bases short, with 8 bases between. The germline V gene has CDR1 MNHEY and CDR2 SVGAGI. The CDR3 nucleotides read TGTGCCAGCAGGGGAGAGGCTGGAAACACCATATATTTT. Translating it yields CASRGEAGNTIYF.

The V gene is TRBV5-1, the J gene TRBJ1-2; 8 bases align to TRBD1. V shed 5 bases and J 4 bases; nucleotides not matched to a gene: 10. From germline, CDR1 is SGHRS and CDR2 YFSETQ. The CDR3 has 15 amino acids. DNA for the CDR3: TGCGCCAGCAGTTCCGGACAGGGCCCGATCTATGGCTACACCTTC. Its translation: CASSSGQGPIYGYTF.

The gene calls are TRBV6-5 and TRBJ1-5; TRBD1 matches at 9 bases. The germline V gene has CDR1 MNHEY and CDR2 SVGAGI. The ends lost 8 bases at V and 5 bases at J; junction bases unmatched: 10. The length of the CDR3 is 15 residues. This CDR3 reads CASSSTGQGYQPQHF. The CDR3 region has the DNA TGTGCCAGCTCTAGCACGGGACAGGGATATCAGCCCCAGCATTTT.

Only a few counts were recorded for this clone. V and J are TRBV5-6 and TRBJ1-2; D may be TRBD1 (5 bases). V gave up 4 bases and J gave up 3 bases, with 13 bases separating them. This CDR3 has 14 amino acids. The germline V gene has CDR1 SGHDT and CDR2 YYEEEE. The CDR3 protein is CASSLLQVYYGYTF. The CDR3 nucleotides read TGTGCCAGCAGCCTTTTACAGGTCTACTATGGCTACACCTTC. The full variable domain, rest sourced from reference TRBV5-6 and TRBJ1-2, is DAGVTQSPTHLIKTRGQQVTLRCSPKSGHDTVSWYQQALGQGPQFIFQYYEEEERQRGNFPDRFSGHQFPNYSSELNVNALLLGDSALYLCASSLLQVYYGYTFGSGTRLTVV.

The chain joins TRBV4-1 to TRBJ1-1; the D is unclear. Germline-derived CDR1 and CDR2 are MGHRA and YSYEKL. This CDR3 has 13 residues. Trimming removed 3 bases at V and 1 base at J, with 6 bases between. The DNA of the CDR3 is TGCGCCAGCAGCCAGGCACAGAACACTGAAGCTTTCTTT. Translating gives CASSQAQNTEAFF.